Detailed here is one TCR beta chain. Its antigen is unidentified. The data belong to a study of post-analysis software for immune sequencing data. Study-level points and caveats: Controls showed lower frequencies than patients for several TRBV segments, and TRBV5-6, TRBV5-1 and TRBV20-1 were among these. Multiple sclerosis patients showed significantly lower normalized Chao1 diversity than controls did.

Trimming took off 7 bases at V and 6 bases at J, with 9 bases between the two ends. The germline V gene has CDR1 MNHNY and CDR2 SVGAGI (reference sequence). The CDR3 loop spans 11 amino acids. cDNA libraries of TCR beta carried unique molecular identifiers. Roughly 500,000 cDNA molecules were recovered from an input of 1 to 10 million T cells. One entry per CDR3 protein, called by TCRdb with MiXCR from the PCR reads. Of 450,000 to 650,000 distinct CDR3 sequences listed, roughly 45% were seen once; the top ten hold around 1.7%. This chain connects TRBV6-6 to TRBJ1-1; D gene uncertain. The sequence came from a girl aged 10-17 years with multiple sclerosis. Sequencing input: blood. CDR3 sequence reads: CASKHQSEAFF. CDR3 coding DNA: TGTGCCAGCAAGCACCAGTCTGAAGCTTTCTTT.